These 31 T cell receptor beta chains were all obtained from the same sample, sequenced in a study of blood T cells in healthy people across ages. For the second PCR, which ran for roughly 7 to 11 cycles, a sample-barcoded 5' primer and a J-beta primer mix were used. Each CDR3 protein gets one entry after TCRdb re-called the 5' RACE reads with MiXCR. The profile shows about 1 million distinct CDR3 sequences, less than 25% of them singletons. The data also belong to a second study, concerning T cells of mothers and their children.

Sequenced material: blood. These receptor sequences come from a girl aged 2 to 9 in good health.

The chain has TRBV12-3 or TRBV12-4 and TRBJ2-3, with 8 bases matching TRBD2. The CDR3 length is 16 residues. The V and J ends lost 3 bases and 1 base, in that order; junction bases with no gene match: 6. CDR3 sequence (DNA): TGTGCCAGCAGTTTGTTTTTAGCGGGACGCACAGATACGCAGTATTTT. Its protein is CASSLFLAGRTDTQYF.

There are a few counts of this clonotype. V is TRBV7-9 and J is TRBJ2-7; D uncertain. This CDR3 has 17 amino acids. Germline assignment: CDR1 SEHNR and CDR2 FQNEAQ (reference sequence). V was cut by 5 bases and J by 2 bases, with 22 bases left in between. The CDR3 here is CASSPATPRTLTYEQYF. CDR3 DNA: TGTGCCAGCAGCCCCGCTACCCCTCGGACCCTAACCTACGAGCAGTACTTC.

Many counts were recorded for this clonotype. The chain is built from TRBV7-9 and TRBJ2-4, with 8 bases that match TRBD1. The germline V gene has CDR1 SEHNR and CDR2 FQNEAQ (reference sequence). The CDR3 is made up of 14 amino acids. Losses at the gene ends were 1 base for V and 4 bases for J; bases not matched to a gene: 0. CDR3: CASSLGTGKNIQYF. The DNA for the CDR3 is TGTGCCAGCAGCTTAGGGACAGGGAAAAACATTCAGTACTTC.

This clonotype was counted a few times. The J gene is TRBJ1-4, the V gene TRBV7-6; D gene uncertain. The CDR3 totals 13 residues. CDR1 and CDR2 from the germline V gene are SGHVS and FNYEAQ. V was clipped by 2 bases and J by 2 bases, with 3 bases between them. The CDR3 coding sequence is TGTGCCAGCAGCTTACATACTAATGAAAAACTGTTTTTT. This translates into CASSLHTNEKLFF.

The genes are TRBV7-2 and TRBJ2-3; 14 bases agree with TRBD2. The CDR3 has 15 amino acids. Per germline, CDR1 SGHTA and CDR2 FQGNSA. J was trimmed by 6 bases and V by 6 bases; bases with no gene match: 5. The CDR3: CASSLTSGRVDTQYF. The CDR3 DNA reads as TGTGCCAGCAGTTTGACTAGCGGGAGGGTGGATACGCAGTATTTT.

Regarding this clonotype: The junction shows a germline mismatch at one end, possibly a read error. The chain links TRBV7-7 to TRBJ2-5; 8 bases are a match to TRBD2. The CDR3 contains 16 residues. Germline V CDR1 and CDR2: SSHAT, FNYEAQ (reference sequence). Here the CDR3 reads CASSLTVGGEMETQYF. CDR3 bases: TGTGCTAGCAGCTTGACTGTCGGGGGGGAAATGGAGACCCAGTACTTC.

In this sample, this clonotype turned up a few times. Written as DNA, the CDR3 is TGTGCCAGCAGCTTAGGCGGGGGGGGCCCCTCTGGCGAGCAGTACTTC. It yields the protein CASSLGGGGPSGEQYF. J is TRBJ2-5 and V is TRBV13, with 8 bases identical to TRBD2. TRBJ2-7 explains the end of the DNA better; the J call may be wrong. CDR1 is PRHDT and CDR2 is FYEKMQ in the germline V gene (reference sequence). The CDR3 is 16 residues long.

This clonotype was seen only a few times. At one end the junction does not follow the germline gene, possibly because of a read error. This chain joins TRBV12-3 or TRBV12-4 and TRBJ2-7, with 7 bases aligning to TRBD1. The CDR3 contains 14 residues. This CDR3 reads CASSLGTAPYEQYF. The CDR3 nucleotides are TGTGCCAGCAGCTTAGGGACAGCCCCCTACGAGCAGTACTTC.

This clonotype was seen only a few times. In DNA, the CDR3 is TGTGCCAGCAGCCGGTTTGAGGGACCGCACGAAAAACTGTTTTTT. This translates into CASSRFEGPHEKLFF. The chain recombines TRBV14 with TRBJ1-4, with a weak D call TRBD1 (5 bases). This CDR3 is 15 amino acids long. The ends were cut back, 4 bases at V and 8 bases at J, with 17 bases in the middle. The germline V gene encodes CDR1 SGHDN and CDR2 FVKESK.

This chain joins TRBV29-1 and TRBJ1-2; D uncertain. V was shortened by 7 bases and J by 3 bases, with 12 bases between the two germline ends. This CDR3 is built from 12 residues. The V gene's germline CDR1 is SQVTM and CDR2 ANQGSEA. Written as DNA, the CDR3 is TGCAGCGGCGTTGACGGAGACTATGGCTACACCTTC. This codes for CSGVDGDYGYTF. Full variable domain (outside the CDR3, taken from reference TRBV29-1 and TRBJ1-2): SAVISQKPSRDICQRGTSLTIQCQVDSQVTMMFWYRQQPGQSLTLIATANQGSEATYESGFVIDKFPISRPNLTFSTLTVSNMSPEDSSIYLCSGVDGDYGYTFGSGTRLTVV.

The chain employs TRBV7-2 and TRBJ2-1; D is unclear. Germline V gene lookup returns CDR1 SGHTA and CDR2 FQGNSA. The CDR3 has 13 amino acids. The V gene lost 3 bases and the J gene lost 9 bases, with 12 bases spanning the gap. The CDR3, as DNA: TGTGCCAGCAGCTTCGAAACGGGCGGTGAGCAGTTCTTC. It specifies CASSFETGGEQFF.

The chain uses TRBV5-1 and TRBJ2-3; 9 nucleotides match TRBD2. V lost 7 bases, J lost 2 bases, and 5 bases stayed unmatched. The CDR3 is 14 amino acids. Germline-derived CDR1 and CDR2 are SGHRS and YFSETQ. DNA for the CDR3: TGCGCCAGCCACCCTAGCGGGGCCACAGATACGCAGTATTTT. It codes for CASHPSGATDTQYF.

The chain employs TRBV20-1 and TRBJ2-5; D not resolved. Trimming pared 5 bases from V and 0 bases from J, leaving 7 bases between. From germline, CDR1 is DFQATT and CDR2 SNEGSKA (reference sequence). CDR3 length: 12 residues. The CDR3 spells CSAGSYQETQYF. The CDR3 DNA sequence: TGCAGTGCTGGCAGCTACCAAGAGACCCAGTACTTC.

The chain links TRBV7-2 to TRBJ2-3; no firm D call. The CDR3 runs to 13 residues. Germline V gives CDR1 SGHTA, CDR2 FQGNSA. V lost 5 bases and J lost 11, with 17 bases in between. The CDR3 DNA sequence: TGTGCCAGCAGCCCAGGCCCAGGCTCAGAGCAGTATTTT. Translated: CASSPGPGSEQYF.

This rearrangement joins TRBV28 to TRBJ2-4, with 9 positions matching TRBD1. V dropped 5 bases and J dropped 4; count of bases not matched to a gene: 9. Germline values: CDR1 MDHEN, CDR2 SYDVKM. The CDR3 length is 16 residues. The CDR3 here is CASSLRWGQGKNIQYF. The CDR3 bases are TGTGCCAGCAGTCTTAGGTGGGGACAGGGTAAAAACATTCAGTACTTC.

This clonotype was seen only a few times. The CDR3 region is CASSFQVNYEQYF. In DNA, the CDR3 is TGTGCCAGCAGCTTTCAGGTGAACTACGAGCAGTACTTC. The chain couples TRBV11-2 to TRBJ2-7; D not resolved. This CDR3 has 13 residues. The ends were cut back, 3 bases at V and 3 bases at J, with 9 bases in the middle. Germline loops: CDR1 SGHAT, CDR2 FQNNGV.

J is TRBJ1-1 and V is TRBV7-2; D may be TRBD1 (5 bases). This CDR3 contains 15 residues. The germline gives CDR1 SGHTA, CDR2 FQGNSA. The V end lost 0 bases, the J end lost 11 bases, and 19 bases lay between the germline ends. The CDR3 sequence is CASSLAAREYSKAFF. The CDR3 region has the DNA TGTGCCAGCAGCTTAGCGGCCAGGGAGTATTCAAAGGCTTTCTTT.

V and J are TRBV7-9 and TRBJ1-2, with D maybe TRBD1 (5 bases). V gave up 4 bases and J gave up 10 bases, with 19 bases separating them. Germline CDR1 SEHNR, CDR2 FQNEAQ (reference sequence). The CDR3 extends over 14 amino acids. For the CDR3, the DNA is TGTGCCAGCAGCTCAACCATGACAGAGTTTGACTACACCTTC. Translating gives CASSSTMTEFDYTF.

With respect to this clonotype: One end of the junction varies from germline; a read error may be responsible. The V call is TRBV18, the J call TRBJ1-1; D call uncertain. Looked up from germline, CDR1 is KGHSH and CDR2 is LQKENI. This CDR3 contains 14 residues. This CDR3 reads CTSSPPTGNTEAFF. The CDR3 nucleotides read TGTACCAGCTCACCGCCGACGGGGAACACTGAAGCTTTCTTT.

This chain links TRBV7-3 with TRBJ2-5; 10 nucleotides align to TRBD2. The better agreement between TRBJ2-1 and the DNA end casts doubt on the J call. CDR1 SGHTA and CDR2 FQGTGA come from the germline V gene. The CDR3 is 16 amino acids. Here the CDR3 reads CASSWRGLAGVNEQFF. The CDR3 nucleotides are TGTGCCAGCAGCTGGAGGGGGCTAGCGGGAGTTAATGAGCAGTTCTTC.

At least ten counts were recorded for this clonotype. A read error may produce the germline difference seen at one junction end. The chain employs TRBV29-1 and TRBJ2-5; D may be TRBD1 or TRBD2 (5 bases each). The length of the CDR3 is 15 residues. In germline, CDR1 is SQVTM, CDR2 ANQGSEA. The CDR3 nucleotides are TGCAGCGTCGAGGGACCTGGGGGAGCGAGGACTCCCGAGTTCTTC. It specifies CSVEGPGGARTPEFF.

The chain carries TRBV7-9 and TRBJ2-5; 11 bases are a match to TRBD2. The end of the DNA aligns better with TRBJ2-7, so the J call may be wrong. Germline CDR1 reads SEHNR; CDR2 reads FQNEAQ (reference sequence). This CDR3 has 15 residues. The chain's CDR3 is CASSATSGVSYEQYF. CDR3 coding DNA: TGTGCCAGCAGCGCGACTAGCGGGGTCTCCTACGAGCAGTACTTC.

This rearrangement joins TRBV7-9 to TRBJ2-1; D unresolved. The V end was cut by 6 bases, the J end by 6 bases, with 18 bases between. This CDR3 comprises 15 residues. Per germline, CDR1 SEHNR and CDR2 FQNEAQ (reference sequence). CDR3 bases: TGTGCCAGCAGTTCGACGCTGTCTGGTAGCAATGAGCAGTTCTTC. Its translation is CASSSTLSGSNEQFF.

This clonotype has a count of ten or more. This chain uses TRBV7-9 with TRBJ2-1, with unresolved D. The CDR3 spans 11 residues. Germline V gives CDR1 SEHNR, CDR2 FQNEAQ (reference sequence). V gave up 5 bases and J gave up 7 bases, with 6 bases separating them. CDR3: CASSPRNEQFF. For the CDR3, the DNA is TGTGCCAGCAGCCCTCGTAATGAGCAGTTCTTC.

This clonotype has just a few counts. The chain links TRBV29-1 to TRBJ1-5, with unresolved D. Germline values: CDR1 SQVTM, CDR2 ANQGSEA. This CDR3 is built from 12 residues. The V and J ends lost 4 bases and 0 bases respectively, with 4 bases between them. The DNA for the CDR3 is TGCAGCGTTGCGGGTAGCAATCAGCCCCAGCATTTT. It is translated as CSVAGSNQPQHF.

This clonotype has only a few counts. This chain uses TRBV10-3 with TRBJ2-5; maybe TRBD1 (5 bases). Trimming pared 6 bases from V and 1 base from J, leaving 15 bases between. Germline values: CDR1 ENHRY, CDR2 SYGVKD. The CDR3 has 15 amino acids. CDR3 protein: CAISEQGQLQETQYF. CDR3 bases: TGTGCCATCAGCGAACAAGGACAACTCCAAGAGACCCAGTACTTC.

This clonotype was seen only a few times. Mismatch with germline at one junction end may stem from a read error. The chain recombines TRBV7-3 with TRBJ2-1; perhaps D is TRBD1 or TRBD2 (6 bases each). This CDR3 contains 13 residues. Germline CDR1 reads SGHTA; CDR2 reads FQGTGA. The CDR3 sequence is CASSLDGGNAQFF. The CDR3 bases are TGTGCCAGCAGCTTAGACGGGGGCAATGCGCAGTTCTTC.

The chain is built from TRBV20-1 and TRBJ1-1; weak D call: TRBD1 (5 bases). Trimming removed 6 bases at V and 0 bases at J, with 11 bases between. Germline loops: CDR1 DFQATT, CDR2 SNEGSKA (reference sequence). This CDR3 has 13 residues. The CDR3 loop is CSAPGTVNTEAFF. For the CDR3, the DNA is TGCAGTGCCCCCGGGACTGTGAACACTGAAGCTTTCTTT.

A single count supports this clonotype. V and J are TRBV5-5 and TRBJ2-1; 10 bases agree with TRBD1. V shed 2 bases and J 1 base; nucleotides not matched to a gene: 3. CDR3 size: 16 residues. The germline V gene has CDR1 SGHKS and CDR2 YYEKEE (reference sequence). CDR3 residues: CASSLLDRGSYNEQFF. In DNA, the CDR3 is TGTGCCAGCAGCTTATTGGACAGGGGGTCCTACAATGAGCAGTTCTTC.

This clonotype was picked up a small number of times. One junction end does not reproduce the germline sequence, and a read error may be involved. The chain joins TRBV7-3 to TRBJ1-1, with D perhaps matching TRBD1 (6 bases). Germline V CDR1 and CDR2: SGHTA, FQGTGA. The CDR3 length is 14 residues. The CDR3 DNA is TGTGCCAGCAGCTTAAGGCCCGGGGACACTGAAGCTTCCTTT. Residues: CASSLRPGDTEASF.

This chain connects TRBV12-3 or TRBV12-4 to TRBJ2-3, with 8 positions matching TRBD2. V shed 5 bases, J shed 6 bases, and the junction held 19 bases outside the gene matches. CDR3 length: 18 residues. CDR3 sequence: CASSPYLLGSGTGDTQYF. In DNA, the CDR3 is TGTGCCAGCAGTCCATACCTCCTGGGTAGCGGGACTGGGGATACGCAGTATTTT.